These 16 T cell receptor beta chains were sequenced from one sample in a study of cytotoxic CD8 clonotypes in ibrutinib-treated CLL. Profiling relied on immunoSEQ multiplex PCR, and the TCRdb table lists in-frame clones only, not all of them. The sample contains tens of thousands of clones, 54% of which appear only once. Sequences were derived from PBMCs, sampled at disease progression, from a patient treated with ibrutinib. The source of these receptors is a human donor with chronic lymphocytic leukemia.

The J gene is TRBJ2-7, the V gene TRBV27; D remains unclear. Deletions cut 2 bases from V and 1 base from J, with 9 bases between. The CDR3 length is 14 residues. Looked up from germline, CDR1 is MNHEY and CDR2 is SMNVEV (reference sequence). In DNA, the CDR3 is TGTGCCAGCAGTTTAAATGGCGGTTCCTACGAGCAGTACTTC. Protein: CASSLNGGSYEQYF.

The J gene is TRBJ1-5, the V gene TRBV30; D gene unclear. The germline V gene has CDR1 GTSNPN and CDR2 SVGIG (reference sequence). This CDR3 comprises 16 residues. The V end was cut by 2 bases, the J end by 9 bases, with 23 bases between. The CDR3 sequence: CAWSPPSTPGRGPQHF. CDR3 nucleotides: TGTGCCTGGAGTCCCCCGTCGACCCCGGGTAGAGGGCCCCAGCATTTT.

The rearrangement joins TRBV9 to TRBJ2-1; D remains unclear. The CDR3 length is 15 residues. Germline-derived CDR1 and CDR2 are SGDLS and YYNGEE. V shed 4 bases and J shed 5 bases, with 16 bases lying between them. The chain's CDR3 is CASSPQGLVDNEQFF. In DNA, the CDR3 is TGTGCCAGCAGCCCTCAAGGGTTGGTAGACAATGAGCAGTTCTTC.

The CDR3 sequence: CASSLQGASGELFF. The CDR3, as DNA: TGTGCCAGCAGCTTGCAGGGGGCCTCAGGGGAGCTGTTTTTT. This chain uses TRBV7-9 with TRBJ2-2, with 8 bases aligning to TRBD1. The V gene's germline CDR1 is SEHNR and CDR2 FQNEAQ (reference sequence). This CDR3 is built from 14 residues. The ends lost 3 bases at V and 8 bases at J; junction bases unmatched: 5.

The chain uses TRBV6-1 and TRBJ1-5; D ambiguous. V was pared by 5 bases and J by 1 base, with 12 bases between. This CDR3 spans 15 amino acids. CDR1 is MNHNS and CDR2 is SASEGT in the germline V gene. In nucleotides, the CDR3 is TGTGCCAGCAGTAGGTTCGATTTAAGCAATCAGCCCCAGCATTTT. This codes for CASSRFDLSNQPQHF.

This clone has more than one count but fewer than ten. The chain carries TRBV5-1 and TRBJ2-3, with TRBD2 matching over 9 bases. CDR1 is SGHRS and CDR2 is YFSETQ in the germline V gene. J gave up 2 bases and V 7 bases, and 8 bases lay outside the gene matches. The CDR3 contains 15 residues. Here the CDR3 DNA reads TGCGCCAGCCATAGGACTAGCGCAATCACAGATACGCAGTATTTT. Its protein product is CASHRTSAITDTQYF.

The chain carries TRBV28 and TRBJ1-1; D gene uncertain. The CDR3 has 15 amino acids. CDR1 is MDHEN and CDR2 is SYDVKM in the germline V gene. Deletions cut 5 bases from V and 0 bases from J, with 13 bases between. The CDR3 coding sequence is TGTGCCAGCAGTCCGCGACACAGAATGAACACTGAAGCTTTCTTT. Translated: CASSPRHRMNTEAFF.

This clone has only a few counts. CDR3 protein: CASSSYTGRGGYTF. CDR3 DNA sequence: TGTGCCAGCAGTTCATACACAGGGCGCGGTGGCTACACCTTC. This sequence joins TRBV28 and TRBJ1-2, with D perhaps matching TRBD1 (6 bases). The CDR3 is made up of 14 amino acids. With 4 bases removed from V and 7 bases from J, the gap between germline ends came to 16 bases. CDR1 and CDR2 (germline): MDHEN, SYDVKM.

The chain recombines TRBV28 with TRBJ2-7; the D gene is possibly TRBD1 (6 bases). The CDR3 consists of 14 residues. CDR1 and CDR2 from the germline V gene are MDHEN and SYDVKM. V dropped 5 bases and J dropped 3 bases, with 14 bases sitting between them. The CDR3 loop is CASSRIRDNYEQYF. In nucleotides, the CDR3 is TGTGCCAGCAGTCGGATCCGGGACAACTACGAGCAGTACTTC.

In this sample, this clone turned up a few times. V usage is TRBV30 and J usage is TRBJ1-2; no definite D call. The CDR3 totals 12 residues. The germline CDR1 and CDR2 sequences are GTSNPN and SVGIG (reference sequence). Between the trimmed V and J ends, which lost 3 bases and 3 bases, there was a span of 8 bases. As DNA, the CDR3 is TGTGCCTGGAGCCCTTCTTACTATGGCTACACCTTC. Its translation is CAWSPSYYGYTF.

This chain links TRBV11-1 with TRBJ2-5; TRBD2 agrees at 12 bases. Germline assignment: CDR1 SGHAT and CDR2 FQDESV (reference sequence). This CDR3 is 16 amino acids long. With 8 bases clipped from V and 2 bases from J, the junction kept 9 bases outside the gene matches. CDR3 in amino acids: CASSDGLAGPQETQYF. In DNA, the CDR3 is TGTGCCAGCTCCGACGGACTAGCGGGGCCTCAAGAGACCCAGTACTTC.

The gene calls are TRBV7-2 and TRBJ2-1, with no clear D. Germline V gene lookup returns CDR1 SGHTA and CDR2 FQGNSA. The ends were cut back, 5 bases at V and 3 bases at J, with 5 bases in the middle. CDR3 size: 12 residues. The CDR3 loop is CASSTYYNEQFF. Written as DNA, the CDR3 is TGTGCCAGCAGCACTTACTACAATGAGCAGTTCTTC.

This clone has just a few counts. The rearrangement links TRBV9 to TRBJ1-2, with TRBD1 matching over 11 bases. Trimming removed 4 bases from V and 4 bases from J; junction bases left unmatched: 6. Germline-derived CDR1 and CDR2 are SGDLS and YYNGEE. The CDR3 runs to 15 residues. The CDR3: CASSSGQGAGYGYTF. The CDR3, as DNA: TGTGCCAGCAGCTCTGGACAGGGGGCTGGCTATGGCTACACCTTC.

The gene calls are TRBV11-2 and TRBJ1-4; D is unclear. Trimming pared 5 bases from V and 0 bases from J, leaving 10 bases between. There are 15 residues in the CDR3. The germline V gene has CDR1 SGHAT and CDR2 FQNNGV. The CDR3 DNA reads TGTGCCAGCAGCCTGGTAGGAGCAACTAATGAAAAACTGTTTTTT. The encoded protein is CASSLVGATNEKLFF. The complete variable domain, with remaining parts taken from reference TRBV11-2 and TRBJ1-4, reads EAGVAQSPRYKIIEKRQSVAFWCNPISGHATLYWYQQILGQGPKLLIQFQNNGVVDDSQLPKDRFSAERLKGVDSTLKIQPAKLEDSAVYLCASSLVGATNEKLFFGSGTQLSVL.

The chain combines TRBV11-3 with TRBJ1-4, with 9 bases fitting TRBD1. This CDR3 has 15 amino acids. The V segment lost 1 base and the J segment 5 bases; nucleotides outside the gene matches: 2. Germline loops: CDR1 SGHNT, CDR2 YENEEA. The CDR3 is CASSLGGQGNEKLFF. CDR3 nucleotides: TGTGCCAGCAGCTTAGGAGGACAGGGGAATGAAAAACTGTTTTTT.

The CDR3 region is CASSYSRQGHNEQFF. CDR3 in DNA: TGTGCCAGCAGTTACTCGCGACAGGGACACAATGAGCAGTTCTTC. This chain uses TRBV6-5 with TRBJ2-1, with 7 positions matching TRBD1. The CDR3 is 15 amino acids. Germline assignment: CDR1 MNHEY and CDR2 SVGAGI. The V segment lost 0 bases and the J segment 5 bases; nucleotides outside the gene matches: 4.